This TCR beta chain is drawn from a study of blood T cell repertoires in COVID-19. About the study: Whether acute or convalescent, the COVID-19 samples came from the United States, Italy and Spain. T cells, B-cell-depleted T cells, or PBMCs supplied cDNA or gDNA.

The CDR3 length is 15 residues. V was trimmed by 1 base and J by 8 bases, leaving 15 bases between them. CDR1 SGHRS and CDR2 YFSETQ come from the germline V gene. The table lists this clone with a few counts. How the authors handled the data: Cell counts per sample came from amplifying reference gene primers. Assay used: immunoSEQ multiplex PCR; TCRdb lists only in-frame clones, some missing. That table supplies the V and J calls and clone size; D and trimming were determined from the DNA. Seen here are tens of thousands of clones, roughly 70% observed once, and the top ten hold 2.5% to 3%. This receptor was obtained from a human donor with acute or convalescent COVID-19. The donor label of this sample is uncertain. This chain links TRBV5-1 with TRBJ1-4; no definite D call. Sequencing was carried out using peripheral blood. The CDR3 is CASSLSGGREEKLFF. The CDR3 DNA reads TGCGCCAGCAGCTTGAGTGGCGGAAGGGAGGAAAAACTGTTTTTT.